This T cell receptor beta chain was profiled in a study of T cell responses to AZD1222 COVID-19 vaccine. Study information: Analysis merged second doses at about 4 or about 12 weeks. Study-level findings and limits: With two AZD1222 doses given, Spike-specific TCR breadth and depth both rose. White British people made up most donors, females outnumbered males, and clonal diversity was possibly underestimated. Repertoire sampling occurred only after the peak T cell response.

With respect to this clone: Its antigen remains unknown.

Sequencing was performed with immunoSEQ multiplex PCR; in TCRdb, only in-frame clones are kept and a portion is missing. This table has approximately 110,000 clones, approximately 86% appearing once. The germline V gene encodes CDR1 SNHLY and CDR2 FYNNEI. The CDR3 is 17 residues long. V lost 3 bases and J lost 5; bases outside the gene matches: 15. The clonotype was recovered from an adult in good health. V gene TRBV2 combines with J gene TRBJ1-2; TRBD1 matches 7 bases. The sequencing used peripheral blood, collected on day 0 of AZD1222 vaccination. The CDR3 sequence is CASSEGGDSSFWYGYTF. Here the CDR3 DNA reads TGTGCCAGCAGTGAGGGGGGGGACAGTTCGTTCTGGTATGGCTACACCTTC.